This entry features one TCR beta chain sequence. The data were produced by immunoSEQ multiplex PCR, yet TCRdb's version contains in-frame clones alone and is incomplete. The table includes about 40,000 clones, 92% detected once. These data come from a study of T cell changes during pregnancy in multiple sclerosis. This CDR3 has 15 residues. With 6 bases clipped from V and 3 bases from J, the junction kept 7 bases outside the gene matches. Germline V CDR1 and CDR2: MNHEY, SMNVEV (reference sequence). Sequenced here: CD8+ T cells from peripheral blood mononuclear cells, sampled in the first trimester of pregnancy. The chain links TRBV27 to TRBJ2-3; 9 bases align to TRBD1. The receptor comes from a female donor with multiple sclerosis, enrolled in a pregnancy study. The CDR3 nucleotides are TGTGCCAGCAGGCCACAGGGGGCGGAAACAGATACGCAGTATTTT. Translating gives CASRPQGAETDTQYF.